The following is a T cell receptor beta chain sequence with its context. Its target is unknown. This CDR3 has 17 amino acids. The germline gives CDR1 LNHDA, CDR2 SQIVND (reference sequence). Trimming cost V 1 base and J 9 bases; bases outside gene matches: 15. The sample originates from a study of beta chain features in type 1 diabetes. The study, taken as a whole, reports: It was not settled here whether HLA type affects TCRB rearrangement. A potential PCR bias toward shorter templates would be equal in patient and control samples. Shortening of TCRB CDR3s, moderate but significant, appeared in all four CD4+ subsets of Type 1 diabetes patients. Naive, central memory and regulatory TCRB repertoires appeared more similar among patients than healthy donors.

cDNA synthesis used the whole RNA isolate, giving expressed TCRB sequences. On average, stem cell-like memory T cell samples had roughly 1 million reads. Profiling relied on immunoSEQ multiplex PCR, and the TCRdb table lists in-frame clones only, not all of them. The data contain 50,000 or so clones, approximately 43% of them seen just once; the ten biggest clones take up around 0.13%. The TCR originated in a man aged 25-45 years with type 1 diabetes. The chain couples TRBV19 to TRBJ1-5; 7 bases map to TRBD1. The specimen sequenced was stem cell memory CD4+ T cells from blood. The CDR3 DNA reads as TGTGCCAGTAGTATAGTAGGCAGGACAGGCCCGATTCGGCCCCAGCATTTT. Translated: CASSIVGRTGPIRPQHF.